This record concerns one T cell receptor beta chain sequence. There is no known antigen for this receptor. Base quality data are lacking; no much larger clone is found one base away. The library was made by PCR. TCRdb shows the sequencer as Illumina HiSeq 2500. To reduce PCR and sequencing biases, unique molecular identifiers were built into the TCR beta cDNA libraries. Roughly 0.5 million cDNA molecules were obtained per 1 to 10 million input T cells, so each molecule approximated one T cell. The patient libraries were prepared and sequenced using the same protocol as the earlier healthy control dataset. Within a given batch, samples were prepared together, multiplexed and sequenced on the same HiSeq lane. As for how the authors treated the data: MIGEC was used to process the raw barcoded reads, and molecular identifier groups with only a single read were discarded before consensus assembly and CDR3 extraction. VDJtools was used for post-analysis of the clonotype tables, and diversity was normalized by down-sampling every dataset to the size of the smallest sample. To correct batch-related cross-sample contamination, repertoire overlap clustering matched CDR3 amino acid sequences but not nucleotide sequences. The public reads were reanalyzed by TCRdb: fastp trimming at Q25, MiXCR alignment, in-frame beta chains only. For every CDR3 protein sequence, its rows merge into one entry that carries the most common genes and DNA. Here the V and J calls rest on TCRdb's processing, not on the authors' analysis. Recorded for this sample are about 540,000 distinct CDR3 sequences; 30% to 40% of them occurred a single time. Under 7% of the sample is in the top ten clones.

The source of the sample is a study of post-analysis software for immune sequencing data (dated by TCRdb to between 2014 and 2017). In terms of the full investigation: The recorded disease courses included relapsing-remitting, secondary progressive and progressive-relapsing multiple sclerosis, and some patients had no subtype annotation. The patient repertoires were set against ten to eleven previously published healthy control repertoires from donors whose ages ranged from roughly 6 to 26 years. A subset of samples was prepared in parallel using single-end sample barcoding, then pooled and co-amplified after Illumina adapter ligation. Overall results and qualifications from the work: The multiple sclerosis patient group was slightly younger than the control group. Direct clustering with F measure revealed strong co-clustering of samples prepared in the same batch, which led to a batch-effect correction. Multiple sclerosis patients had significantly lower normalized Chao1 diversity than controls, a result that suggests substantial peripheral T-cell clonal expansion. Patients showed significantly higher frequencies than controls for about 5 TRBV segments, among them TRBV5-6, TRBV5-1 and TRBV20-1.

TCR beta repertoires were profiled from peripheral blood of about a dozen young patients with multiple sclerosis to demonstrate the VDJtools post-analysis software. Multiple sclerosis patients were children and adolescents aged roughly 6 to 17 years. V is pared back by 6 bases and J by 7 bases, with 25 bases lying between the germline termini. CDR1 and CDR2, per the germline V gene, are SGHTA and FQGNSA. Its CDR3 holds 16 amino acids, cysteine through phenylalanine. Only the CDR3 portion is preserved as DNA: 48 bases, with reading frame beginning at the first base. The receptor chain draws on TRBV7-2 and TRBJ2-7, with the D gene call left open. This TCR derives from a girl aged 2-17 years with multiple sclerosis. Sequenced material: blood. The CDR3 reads CASSFGPLTLYNEQYF. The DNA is TGTGCCAGCAGTTTCGGTCCCCTCACCCTCTACAATGAGCAGTACTTC.